This T cell receptor (beta chain) is from a study of blood T cell repertoires in COVID-19. The data were produced by immunoSEQ multiplex PCR, yet TCRdb's version contains in-frame clones alone and is incomplete. The data show approximately 230,000 clones, with 79% seen just once and 3% to 4% held by the top ten. The sequenced material came from peripheral blood. This receptor was taken from a middle-aged woman with active or convalescent COVID-19.

CDR3 in DNA: TGTGCCAGCAGCGGACGGACAGGGTCCTACGAGCAGTACTTC. Translation gives CASSGRTGSYEQYF. The rearrangement links TRBV5-6 to TRBJ2-7; 8 bases line up with TRBD1. The germline V gene has CDR1 SGHDT and CDR2 YYEEEE. Trimming at V came to 4 bases and at J to 1 base, leaving 4 bases not matched to a gene. This CDR3 has 14 amino acids. Combining the CDR3 with reference TRBV5-6 and TRBJ2-7 gives the whole variable domain DAGVTQSPTHLIKTRGQQVTLRCSPKSGHDTVSWYQQALGQGPQFIFQYYEEEERQRGNFPDRFSGHQFPNYSSELNVNALLLGDSALYLCASSGRTGSYEQYFGPGTRLTVT.